Each of the 10 T cell receptor beta chains below was sequenced from the same sample in a study of spatial heterogeneity in lung cancer. TCRdb fed the 5' RACE reads into MiXCR, producing one record per CDR3 protein. The sample has around 66,000 distinct CDR3 sequences, 6.3% seen once. Time point described: sample taken at primary tumor resection. Sequencing used PBMCs, obtained at surgery. Receptor source: a female donor with early-stage non-small cell lung cancer.

This clonotype was seen many times. Here the CDR3 DNA reads TGTGCCAGCAATCCGGACAGGGGAACTCATGGCTACACCTTC. Translated, it gives CASNPDRGTHGYTF. The J gene is TRBJ1-2, the V gene TRBV28, with 9 nucleotides matching TRBD1. The germline V gene encodes CDR1 MDHEN and CDR2 SYDVKM. This CDR3 spans 14 amino acids. J lost 6 bases, V lost 7 bases, and 9 bases had no gene match.

Of note for this clonotype: A much larger clone lies one base from this, so it may be a read error. The chain joins TRBV4-1 to TRBJ1-3; D call uncertain. Deletions cut 5 bases from V and 7 bases from J, with 12 bases between. The CDR3 has 13 residues. Germline CDR1 reads MGHRA; CDR2 reads YSYEKL. The CDR3 DNA is TGCGCCAGCAGCGTACAAGGTTTGAACACCATATATTTT. Amino acids: CASSVQGLNTIYF.

V usage is TRBV20-1 and J usage is TRBJ1-1; a possible D gene is TRBD1 (5 bases). The V and J ends lost 2 bases and 1 base respectively, with 11 bases between them. Germline V gene data show CDR1 as DFQATT and CDR2 as SNEGSKA (reference sequence). The CDR3 loop spans 14 amino acids. This CDR3 is CSARTGGGNTEAFF. The DNA for the CDR3 is TGCAGTGCTAGAACGGGGGGGGGGAACACTGAAGCTTTCTTT.

This clonotype was observed a handful of times. V and J are TRBV18 and TRBJ2-7, with 10 bases that match TRBD2. The V segment lost 4 bases and the J segment 4 bases; nucleotides outside the gene matches: 4. Germline V gene lookup returns CDR1 KGHSH and CDR2 LQKENI. There are 14 residues in the CDR3. The CDR3 loop reads CASSLSGLAYEQYF. The CDR3 DNA sequence: TGTGCCAGCTCACTCTCGGGACTAGCGTACGAGCAGTACTTC.

This clonotype was seen a few times. The rearrangement uses TRBV11-3 and TRBJ2-2; tentatively, D is TRBD1 (5 bases). Germline CDR1 and CDR2: SGHNT and YENEEA. Trimming cost V 2 bases and J 1 base, with 8 bases left between them. The CDR3 extends over 15 amino acids. Here the CDR3 DNA reads TGTGCCAGCAGCTTACGTACAGGGAACACCGGGGAGCTGTTTTTT. Translation gives CASSLRTGNTGELFF.

This clonotype appeared a few times. The gene calls are TRBV28 and TRBJ2-2; 7 nucleotides align to TRBD2. Germline CDR1 reads MDHEN; CDR2 reads SYDVKM. The length of the CDR3 is 16 residues. J lost 0 bases, V lost 1 base, and 2 bases had no gene match. The CDR3 loop reads CASSLFGRANTGELFF. CDR3 coding DNA: TGTGCCAGCAGTTTATTTGGGAGGGCGAACACCGGGGAGCTGTTTTTT.

At least ten counts were recorded for this clonotype. The chain combines TRBV7-9 with TRBJ1-6; D unresolved. This CDR3 comprises 15 residues. CDR1 and CDR2 from the germline V gene are SEHNR and FQNEAQ (reference sequence). Trimming took 1 base from V and 7 from J, leaving 11 bases between them. In DNA form, the CDR3 reads TGTGCCAGCAGCTTAGTGGTTGGGGAAAATTCACCCCTCCACTTT. Its translation: CASSLVVGENSPLHF.

The sample holds many counts of this clonotype. The rearrangement uses TRBV20-1 and TRBJ2-7; D is perhaps TRBD2 (8 bases). Trimming removed 6 bases from V and 0 bases from J, with 15 bases in between. The CDR3 loop spans 14 amino acids. The V gene's germline CDR1 is DFQATT and CDR2 SNEGSKA (reference sequence). In DNA, the CDR3 is TGCAGTGCCCGGGAGGGGGCAGCCTCCTACGAGCAGTACTTC. This encodes CSAREGAASYEQYF.

In its sample, this clonotype was seen many times. The CDR3 loop reads CATSDGTGRDEQFF. The DNA for the CDR3 is TGTGCCACCAGTGATGGGACAGGGAGGGATGAGCAGTTCTTC. The chain recombines TRBV24-1 with TRBJ2-1; TRBD1 aligns across 9 bases. The CDR3 totals 14 residues. CDR1 and CDR2 from the germline V gene are KGHDR and SFDVKD. J lost 8 bases, V lost 3 bases, and 4 bases had no gene match.

This clonotype was seen at least ten times. The chain is built from TRBV28 and TRBJ1-5, with D possibly being TRBD1 (5 bases). V gave up 5 bases and J gave up 0 bases, with 14 bases separating them. Germline-derived CDR1 and CDR2 are MDHEN and SYDVKM. The CDR3 contains 16 residues. The CDR3, as DNA: TGTGCCAGCAGTCCGGCAGGGTCGTATAGCAATCAGCCCCAGCATTTT. It specifies CASSPAGSYSNQPQHF.